Listed here are 12 T cell receptor beta chains from one sample, sequenced in a study of T cell responses to AZD1222 COVID-19 vaccine. Clones were read by immunoSEQ multiplex PCR, and TCRdb kept only the in-frame ones, dropping some. The sample lists about 170,000 clones, over 85% occurring once. This sample comprised peripheral blood, obtained on day 0 of AZD1222 vaccination. The receptors derive from an adult in good health.

The chain links TRBV25-1 to TRBJ1-2; D is uncertain. The CDR3 extends over 12 amino acids. Germline CDR1 and CDR2: MGHDK and SYGVNS. The ends were cut back, 6 bases at V and 5 bases at J, with 10 bases in the middle. The CDR3 is CASSGFVYGYTF. In DNA form, the CDR3 reads TGTGCCAGCAGCGGGTTTGTGTATGGCTACACCTTC.

This clone was seen only once. The chain carries TRBV5-3 and TRBJ1-2; 9 bases map to TRBD1. TRBV5-3 is given ORF status, its function remaining uncertain. Trimming took 5 bases from V and 3 from J; bases not matched to a gene: 8. The CDR3 extends over 15 amino acids. CDR3 region: CARRGDRGFDYGYTF. The CDR3 DNA sequence: TGTGCCAGAAGAGGTGACAGGGGGTTCGACTATGGCTACACCTTC.

The gene calls are TRBV2 and TRBJ1-5; D remains unclear. V lost 7 bases and J 0 bases, leaving 10 bases between the germline ends. The CDR3 covers 14 residues. Germline V gene sequence: CDR1 SNHLY, CDR2 FYNNEI. Here the CDR3 reads CASKQLNSNQPQHF. For the CDR3, the DNA is TGTGCCAGCAAACAGCTTAATAGCAATCAGCCCCAGCATTTT.

The chain joins TRBV6-5 to TRBJ2-5, with 10 bases identical to TRBD2. The germline V gene has CDR1 MNHEY and CDR2 SVGAGI. The CDR3 runs 14 residues. J gave up 5 bases and V 7 bases, and 7 bases lay outside the gene matches. CDR3 nucleotide sequence: TGTGCCAGCAAAGAGCGGGGGGGCCGTGAGACCCAGTACTTC. Its protein product is CASKERGGRETQYF.

The rearrangement uses TRBV5-1 and TRBJ1-2; TRBD1 aligns across 7 bases. With V trimmed by 5 bases and J by 7 bases, 2 bases remained unmatched. The CDR3 has 11 residues. Germline V gives CDR1 SGHRS, CDR2 YFSETQ. The CDR3 nucleotides read TGCGCCAGCAGAGGGACAGCTGGCTACACCTTC. Protein product: CASRGTAGYTF.

The genes are TRBV6-4 and TRBJ2-1, with D tentatively TRBD2 (6 bases). CDR3 length: 15 amino acids. Trimming took off 3 bases at V and 6 bases at J, with 15 bases between the two ends. CDR1 is MRHNA and CDR2 is SNTAGT in the germline V gene. The CDR3 sequence: CASSEYGGAPNEQFF. The DNA of the CDR3 is TGTGCCAGCAGTGAGTATGGCGGGGCCCCCAATGAGCAGTTCTTC.

The gene calls are TRBV15 and TRBJ1-5; a possible D gene is TRBD1 (6 bases). The V end was cut by 2 bases, the J end by 5 bases, with 10 bases between. Germline CDR1 and CDR2: LNHNV and YYDKDF (reference sequence). The CDR3 sequence is 14 residues long. CDR3 sequence reads: CATSRKGHYQPQHF. CDR3 coding DNA: TGTGCCACCAGCAGAAAGGGACACTATCAGCCCCAGCATTTT.

The V call is TRBV7-2, the J call TRBJ2-1; 10 bases align to TRBD2. The CDR3 loop spans 15 amino acids. The germline gives CDR1 SGHTA, CDR2 FQGNSA. Unmatched junction bases numbered 8, after V lost 4 bases and J lost 8 bases. The CDR3 nucleotides are TGTGCCAGCAGCTCCACACTAGCGGGGTTCCATGAGCAGTTCTTC. It specifies CASSSTLAGFHEQFF.

This chain connects TRBV5-6 to TRBJ1-2, with a tentative D call TRBD1 (6 bases). Germline V gene lookup returns CDR1 SGHDT and CDR2 YYEEEE. Trimming pared 4 bases from V and 5 bases from J, leaving 15 bases between. CDR3 length: 14 amino acids. CDR3 DNA sequence: TGTGCCAGCAGCGTATCTACAGGGAGGTATGGCTACACCTTC. It encodes CASSVSTGRYGYTF.

This sequence joins TRBV2 and TRBJ1-6; D gene unclear. The CDR3 has 14 amino acids. V gave up 4 bases and J gave up 9 bases, with 13 bases separating them. CDR1 SNHLY and CDR2 FYNNEI come from the germline V gene. The CDR3 sequence: CASSGPPRGSPLHF. DNA for the CDR3: TGTGCCAGCAGTGGGCCACCGCGAGGTTCACCCCTCCACTTT.

The chain joins TRBV12-5 to TRBJ2-2; a weak D match, TRBD1 (5 bases). Trimming took off 5 bases at V and 7 bases at J, with 23 bases between the two ends. This CDR3 has 17 amino acids. Germline CDR1 and CDR2: LGHNT and FRNRAP. The CDR3 sequence is CASGISPETAVVGELFF. The CDR3 nucleotides read TGTGCTAGTGGTATTTCTCCCGAGACAGCCGTAGTCGGGGAGCTGTTTTTT.

This clone has a single count. The gene calls are TRBV28 and TRBJ2-7, with 10 bases aligning to TRBD2. CDR1 MDHEN and CDR2 SYDVKM come from the germline V gene. The CDR3 is 13 residues long. Written as DNA, the CDR3 is TGTGGAATAAGCGGGGGGGGCTCCTACGAGCAGTACTTC. The encoded protein is CGISGGGSYEQYF.